This TCR beta chain emerged from a study of T-cell memory formation after mild COVID-19. Whole-study context: TCR clusters were mostly donor specific. Study observations and caveats: Pre-infection memory harbored some responding clones, suggesting cross-reactive memory joined. Contracting clones from day 15 to 85 showed balanced CD4/CD8; later expanders favored CD4+.

This clonotype was picked up a small number of times. Its antigen remains unknown. Germline lookup yields CDR1 DFQATT and CDR2 SNEGSKA (reference sequence). V lost 4 bases and J lost 7, with 25 bases in between. This CDR3 comprises 16 residues. Sample barcodes and UMIs were carried by the TCR alpha and TCR beta cDNA libraries that 5'RACE generated with constant-segment primers. TCRdb re-derived calls from the 5' RACE reads in MiXCR, one entry per CDR3 protein. The table includes more than 100,000 distinct CDR3 sequences, less than 6.5% detected once. The chain recombines TRBV20-1 with TRBJ1-2; no clear D gene. This clonotype was sampled from an adult woman who had mild COVID-19 (a few samples of this study predate the infection). Cell type and time point are not known. The specimen sequenced was PBMCs or a T cell subset sorted from them (not recorded which). The CDR3 DNA is TGCAGTGCTACCTACGTATCCGCGACCTCCTGGGGTGGCTACACCTTC. Translation gives CSATYVSATSWGGYTF.